The 30 T cell receptor beta chains below all came from one sample that was sequenced in a study of cytomegalovirus exposure and HLA in healthy donors. Libraries were prepared by immunoSEQ multiplex PCR; TCRdb keeps only in-frame clonotypes and omits some of them. Of roughly 270,000 clones listed, over 75% are singletons. The sample consisted of PBMCs. These receptors came from a woman between 18 and 29 years old in good health and CMV-seronegative.

This chain joins TRBV7-2 and TRBJ2-3; 9 bases agree with TRBD2. Losses at the gene ends were 4 bases for V and 14 bases for J; bases not matched to a gene: 7. This CDR3 comprises 12 residues. Germline V gene lookup returns CDR1 SGHTA and CDR2 FQGNSA. CDR3 loop: CASSSVAGDTYF. CDR3 in DNA: TGTGCCAGCAGCTCGGTAGCGGGAGACACGTATTTT.

The V gene is TRBV5-4, the J gene TRBJ2-7; 10 positions agree with TRBD1. The germline V gene encodes CDR1 SGHNT and CDR2 YYREEE (reference sequence). CDR3 length: 14 amino acids. V shed 4 bases and J 5 bases; nucleotides not matched to a gene: 6. CDR3 DNA: TGTGCCAGCAGCGCCGGGGACAGGGGCAACGAGCAGTACTTC. Amino acid sequence: CASSAGDRGNEQYF.

The DNA of the CDR3 is TGTGCCAGCAGTTTGTGGGGAACAGGAAGCTCTGGAAACACCATATATTTT. Translated: CASSLWGTGSSGNTIYF. The chain is built from TRBV28 and TRBJ1-3; TRBD1 might be the D (5 bases). V dropped 3 bases and J dropped 0 bases, with 15 bases sitting between them. The CDR3 loop spans 17 amino acids. From germline, CDR1 is MDHEN and CDR2 SYDVKM. Drawing the rest from reference TRBV28 and TRBJ1-3, the complete variable domain is DVKVTQSSRYLVKRTGEKVFLECVQDMDHENMFWYRQDPGLGLRLIYFSYDVKMKEKGDIPEGYSVSREKKERFSLILESASTNQTSMYLCASSLWGTGSSGNTIYFGEGSWLTVV.

The rearrangement uses TRBV6-5 and TRBJ1-5; 8 bases align to TRBD1. The junction had 10 bases not matched to a gene; V was cut back by 6 bases and J by 6 bases. The CDR3 length is 15 residues. CDR1 MNHEY and CDR2 SVGAGI come from the germline V gene. The CDR3 sequence is CASRPIDRGGQPQHF. CDR3 in DNA: TGTGCCAGCAGGCCCATAGACAGGGGAGGTCAGCCCCAGCATTTT.

The rearrangement joins TRBV28 to TRBJ1-1, with a tentative D call TRBD1 (5 bases). Trimming removed 6 bases from V and 4 bases from J, with 9 bases in between. Germline CDR1 MDHEN, CDR2 SYDVKM. There are 12 residues in the CDR3. CDR3 region: CASRDTVTEAFF. The CDR3 DNA reads as TGTGCCAGCAGGGACACAGTCACTGAAGCTTTCTTT.

V and J are TRBV4-3 and TRBJ2-3, with TRBD1 matching over 9 bases. The CDR3 is 15 amino acids. CDR1 LGHNA and CDR2 YSLEER come from the germline V gene. J lost 3 bases, V lost 3 bases, and 4 bases had no gene match. The chain's CDR3 is CASSHGQGPTDTQYF. As DNA, the CDR3 is TGCGCCAGCAGCCATGGACAGGGGCCGACAGATACGCAGTATTTT.

The rearrangement links TRBV15 to TRBJ2-1; 7 bases match TRBD2. CDR3 size: 16 residues. V was pared by 4 bases and J by 12 bases, with 18 bases of the junction left unmatched. Germline V gene lookup returns CDR1 LNHNV and CDR2 YYDKDF (reference sequence). The CDR3 loop reads CATSMPRSRLGEGQFF. In DNA, the CDR3 is TGTGCCACCAGCATGCCCCGAAGCAGGTTGGGGGAGGGGCAGTTCTTC.

The chain combines TRBV11-2 with TRBJ1-2; D not resolved. V was shortened by 3 bases and J by 4 bases, with 12 bases between the two germline ends. The CDR3 is 14 residues long. Germline lookup yields CDR1 SGHAT and CDR2 FQNNGV. CDR3 nucleotide sequence: TGTGCCAGCAGCTTCCGGGTAGTAGGCTATGGCTACACCTTC. Its protein is CASSFRVVGYGYTF.

The gene calls are TRBV6-1 and TRBJ1-5; perhaps TRBD1 as D (5 bases). Trimming left V 0 bases short and J 7 bases short, with 13 bases between. This CDR3 is built from 15 residues. The germline CDR1 and CDR2 sequences are MNHNS and SASEGT. CDR3 bases: TGTGCCAGCAGTGAAGCCCGCGAGGGGAGGCAGCCCCAGCATTTT. Translation: CASSEAREGRQPQHF.

The rearrangement uses TRBV7-9 and TRBJ2-6; 7 positions match TRBD2. There are 19 residues in the CDR3. V shed 6 bases, J shed 0 bases, and the junction held 14 bases outside the gene matches. Germline loops: CDR1 SEHNR, CDR2 FQNEAQ (reference sequence). In DNA form, the CDR3 reads TGTGCCAGCAGATCACGTGTGGGGGGGGAACACTCTGGGGCCAACGTCCTGACTTTC. The encoded protein is CASRSRVGGEHSGANVLTF. The whole variable domain, remainder taken from reference TRBV7-9 and TRBJ2-6, is DTGVSQNPRHKITKRGQNVTFRCDPISEHNRLYWYRQTLGQGPEFLTYFQNEAQLEKSRLLSDRFSAERPKGSFSTLEIQRTEQGDSAMYLCASRSRVGGEHSGANVLTFGAGSRLTVL.

V gene TRBV28 combines with J gene TRBJ1-1; a possible D gene is TRBD1 (5 bases). There are 16 residues in the CDR3. Germline-derived CDR1 and CDR2 are MDHEN and SYDVKM. V dropped 3 bases and J dropped 3 bases, with 17 bases sitting between them. The CDR3 sequence is CASSLGGFGGDTEAFF. Written as DNA, the CDR3 is TGTGCCAGCAGTTTGGGAGGTTTCGGGGGGGACACTGAAGCTTTCTTT.

CDR3 in DNA: TGCGCCAGCAGCCCCGGGACTAGCGGGAAAAATGAGCAGTTCTTC. It encodes CASSPGTSGKNEQFF. This rearrangement joins TRBV5-1 to TRBJ2-1, with 13 bases identical to TRBD2. The CDR3 runs 15 residues. CDR1 and CDR2 from the germline V gene are SGHRS and YFSETQ. V lost 4 bases to trimming and J lost 7 bases; unmatched junction nucleotides: 5.

The CDR3 nucleotides read TGTGCCAGCAGCCTCCGGTGGAGAAGCTCCTACGAGCAGTACTTC. Protein product: CASSLRWRSSYEQYF. This chain joins TRBV27 and TRBJ2-7; D is unresolved. Per germline, CDR1 MNHEY and CDR2 SMNVEV (reference sequence). Trimming stripped 6 bases from V and 0 bases from J, with 15 bases between. This CDR3 is built from 15 residues.

The V gene is TRBV2, the J gene TRBJ1-2; 9 bases map to TRBD1. V was pared by 7 bases and J by 4 bases, with 7 bases of the junction left unmatched. Germline assignment: CDR1 SNHLY and CDR2 FYNNEI. The CDR3 is made up of 14 amino acids. The DNA of the CDR3 is TGTGCCAGCACGAGGGGACAGGGCAGCTATGGCTACACCTTC. It is translated as CASTRGQGSYGYTF.

V gene TRBV7-8 combines with J gene TRBJ2-7, with TRBD2 matching over 7 bases. V lost 6 bases to trimming and J lost 4 bases; unmatched junction nucleotides: 12. Germline assignment: CDR1 SGHVS and CDR2 FQNEAQ. This CDR3 contains 15 residues. In nucleotides, the CDR3 is TGTGCCAGCAGTCCACGGGCTAGCGGAACTTACGAGCAGTACTTC. Translation: CASSPRASGTYEQYF.

For the CDR3, the DNA is TGTGCCAGCAACCCAGGGGTGGGGCAGCCCCAGCATTTT. Amino acids: CASNPGVGQPQHF. The rearrangement uses TRBV28 and TRBJ1-5; perhaps TRBD1 as D (6 bases). V was shortened by 7 bases and J by 7 bases, with 14 bases between the two germline ends. Germline V lookup: CDR1 MDHEN, CDR2 SYDVKM. The CDR3 has 13 amino acids.

This clone has only a few counts. This sequence joins TRBV4-1 and TRBJ1-4, with D perhaps matching TRBD1 (6 bases). The CDR3 is 13 residues long. CDR1 MGHRA and CDR2 YSYEKL come from the germline V gene. Trimming removed 4 bases at V and 6 bases at J, with 9 bases between. This CDR3 is CASSPQGYEKLFF. CDR3 bases: TGCGCCAGCAGCCCACAGGGTTATGAAAAACTGTTTTTT.

The V gene is TRBV2, the J gene TRBJ2-5, with 7 nucleotides matching TRBD1. Germline V gene lookup returns CDR1 SNHLY and CDR2 FYNNEI. With V trimmed by 6 bases and J by 2 bases, 6 bases remained unmatched. The CDR3 has 14 residues. The CDR3 spells CASRDDRVQETQYF. CDR3 DNA: TGTGCCAGCAGGGACGACAGGGTTCAAGAGACCCAGTACTTC.

The CDR3 DNA follows: TGTGCCAGCGCCGGTAACTACGAGCAGTACTTC. Amino acids: CASAGNYEQYF. V gene TRBV28 combines with J gene TRBJ2-7; D remains unclear. The CDR3 is 11 residues long. Germline-derived CDR1 and CDR2 are MDHEN and SYDVKM. Trimming removed 8 bases at V and 3 bases at J, with 8 bases between.

The DNA of the CDR3 is TGTGCCACCCACCGGACGGGACTAGTAAATACTGAGCAGTTCTTC. It encodes CATHRTGLVNTEQFF. This chain uses TRBV5-4 with TRBJ2-1; 8 bases map to TRBD2. The V and J ends lost 9 bases and 9 bases, in that order; junction bases with no gene match: 17. Germline lookup yields CDR1 SGHNT and CDR2 YYREEE (reference sequence). The CDR3 length is 15 residues.

V is TRBV19 and J is TRBJ2-3; a weak D match, TRBD2 (5 bases). This CDR3 region has 13 residues. V gave up 1 base and J gave up 5 bases, with 7 bases separating them. Looked up from germline, CDR1 is LNHDA and CDR2 is SQIVND (reference sequence). CDR3 region: CASSIGGRDTQYF. The CDR3 DNA sequence: TGTGCCAGTAGTATAGGCGGGCGAGATACGCAGTATTTT.

The V gene is TRBV19, the J gene TRBJ1-6, with 8 bases matching TRBD1. CDR3 length: 15 residues. V was pared by 5 bases and J by 6 bases, with 6 bases of the junction left unmatched. Germline CDR1 is LNHDA and CDR2 is SQIVND (reference sequence). The CDR3 region is CASSVRDRSNSPLHF. The DNA of the CDR3 is TGTGCCAGTAGTGTTCGGGACAGGAGTAATTCACCCCTCCACTTT.

The rearrangement links TRBV6-5 to TRBJ2-3; D possibly corresponds to TRBD2 (6 bases). Trimming removed 0 bases from V and 8 bases from J, with 9 bases in between. The CDR3 spans 13 residues. Germline V gives CDR1 MNHEY, CDR2 SVGAGI. The CDR3 region is CASSYSPGATQYF. DNA for the CDR3: TGTGCCAGCAGTTACTCGCCGGGAGCTACGCAGTATTTT.

This rearrangement joins TRBV28 to TRBJ2-1; 10 bases line up with TRBD2. V lost 8 bases and J lost 9; bases outside the gene matches: 16. This CDR3 is built from 16 residues. Germline loops: CDR1 MDHEN, CDR2 SYDVKM. The CDR3 spells CASLIAGGPGGTEQFF. CDR3 DNA sequence: TGTGCCAGCTTGATAGCGGGAGGTCCGGGGGGAACTGAGCAGTTCTTC.

V and J are TRBV5-8 and TRBJ2-7; 11 nucleotides agree with TRBD1. The CDR3 consists of 16 residues. Trimming took 1 base from V and 6 from J; bases not matched to a gene: 9. In germline, CDR1 is SGHTS, CDR2 YDEGEE. The CDR3 DNA reads TGTGCCAGCAGCTTGAATGTCGGGACAGGGGGTTTCGAGCAGTACTTC. Encoded protein: CASSLNVGTGGFEQYF. Supplemented by reference TRBV5-8 and TRBJ2-7, the full variable domain reads EAGVTQSPTHLIKTRGQQATLRCSPISGHTSVYWYQQALGLGLQFLLWYDEGEERNRGNFPPRFSGRQFPNYSSELNVNALELEDSALYLCASSLNVGTGGFEQYFGPGTRLTVT.

The chain is built from TRBV29-1 and TRBJ2-3; the D gene is possibly TRBD1 (7 bases). Between the trimmed V and J ends, which lost 2 bases and 4 bases, there was a span of 10 bases. CDR3 length equals 13 residues. The germline V gene encodes CDR1 SQVTM and CDR2 ANQGSEA. This CDR3 reads CSVEQGGPDTQYF. Here the CDR3 DNA reads TGCAGCGTTGAACAGGGGGGCCCAGATACGCAGTATTTT.

A remark on this clone: Other DNA sequences within the sample encode an identical CDR3. The chain is built from TRBV27 and TRBJ2-7; D is undetermined. Trimming shortened V by 0 bases and J by 1 base, and 4 bases separated the two germline ends. There are 13 residues in the CDR3. Germline values: CDR1 MNHEY, CDR2 SMNVEV (reference sequence). CDR3 amino acids: CASSLSASYEQYF. CDR3 bases: TGTGCCAGCAGTTTATCAGCTTCCTACGAGCAGTACTTC.

CDR3 sequence: CASSPRERAEAFF. The CDR3 nucleotides read TGTGCCAGCAGCCCCCGCGAGAGGGCTGAAGCTTTCTTT. This chain joins TRBV5-6 and TRBJ1-1, with D unclear. V shed 4 bases and J shed 6 bases, with 13 bases lying between them. The CDR3 length is 13 residues. The germline V gene encodes CDR1 SGHDT and CDR2 YYEEEE.

This clone showed up just once. The chain joins TRBV6-1 to TRBJ2-1; D unclear. This CDR3 is 14 amino acids long. CDR1 MNHNS and CDR2 SASEGT come from the germline V gene. The V and J ends lost 1 base and 5 bases respectively, with 9 bases between them. The CDR3, as DNA: TGTGCCAGCAGTGAAGGGTACACTAACAATGAGCAGTTCTTC. Translation: CASSEGYTNNEQFF.

V and J are TRBV28 and TRBJ2-7; TRBD2 might be the D (6 bases). In germline, CDR1 is MDHEN, CDR2 SYDVKM. Trimming left V 2 bases short and J 5 bases short, with 16 bases between. The CDR3 runs 15 residues. This CDR3 is CASSLIGGSGHEQYF. The CDR3 DNA follows: TGTGCCAGCAGTTTAATCGGAGGGAGCGGCCACGAGCAGTACTTC. Using reference TRBV28 and TRBJ2-7 for the parts outside the CDR3, the full variable domain is DVKVTQSSRYLVKRTGEKVFLECVQDMDHENMFWYRQDPGLGLRLIYFSYDVKMKEKGDIPEGYSVSREKKERFSLILESASTNQTSMYLCASSLIGGSGHEQYFGPGTRLTVT.